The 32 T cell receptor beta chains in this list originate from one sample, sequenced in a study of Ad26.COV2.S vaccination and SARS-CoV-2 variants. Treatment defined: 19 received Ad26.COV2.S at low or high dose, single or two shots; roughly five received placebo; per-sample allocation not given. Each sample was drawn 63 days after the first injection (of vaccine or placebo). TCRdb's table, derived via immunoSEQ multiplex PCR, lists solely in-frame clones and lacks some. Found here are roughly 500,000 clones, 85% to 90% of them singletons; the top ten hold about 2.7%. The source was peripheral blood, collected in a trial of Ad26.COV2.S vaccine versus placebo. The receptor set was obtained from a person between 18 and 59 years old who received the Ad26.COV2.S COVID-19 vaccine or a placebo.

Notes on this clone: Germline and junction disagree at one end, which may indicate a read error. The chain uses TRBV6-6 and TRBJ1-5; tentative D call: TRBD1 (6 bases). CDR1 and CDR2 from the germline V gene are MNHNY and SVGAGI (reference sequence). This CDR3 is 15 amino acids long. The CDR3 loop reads CASSYLQGPNQPQHF. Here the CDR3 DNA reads TGTGCCAGCAGCTACTTACAGGGACCCAATCAGCCCCAGCATTTT.

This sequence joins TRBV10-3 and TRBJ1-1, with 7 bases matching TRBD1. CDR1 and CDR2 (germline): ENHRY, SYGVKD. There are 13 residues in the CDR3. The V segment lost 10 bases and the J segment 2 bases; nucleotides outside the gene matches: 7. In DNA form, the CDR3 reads TGTGCCAACGCCGACAGGGACAACACTGAAGCTTTCTTT. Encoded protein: CANADRDNTEAFF.

The CDR3 loop is CASSSTGDLNYGYTF. The CDR3 DNA sequence: TGTGCCAGCAGTTCGACAGGGGATTTGAACTATGGCTACACCTTC. The chain joins TRBV28 to TRBJ1-2; 8 nucleotides line up with TRBD1. The CDR3 extends over 15 amino acids. CDR1 and CDR2 from the germline V gene are MDHEN and SYDVKM. Trimming at V came to 4 bases and at J to 2 bases, leaving 6 bases not matched to a gene.

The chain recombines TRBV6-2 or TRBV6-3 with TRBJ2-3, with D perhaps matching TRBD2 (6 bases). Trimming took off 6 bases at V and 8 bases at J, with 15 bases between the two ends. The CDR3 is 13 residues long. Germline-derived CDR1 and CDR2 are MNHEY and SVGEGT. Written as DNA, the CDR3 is TGTGCCAGCAGCTCCGGGAGCGTAGGTACGCAGTATTTT. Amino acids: CASSSGSVGTQYF.

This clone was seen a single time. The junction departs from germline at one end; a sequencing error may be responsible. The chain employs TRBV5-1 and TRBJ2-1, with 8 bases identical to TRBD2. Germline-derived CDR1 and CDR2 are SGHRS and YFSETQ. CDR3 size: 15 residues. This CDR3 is CASSFGGGTYSEQFF. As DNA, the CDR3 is TGCGCCAGCAGCTTTGGCGGGGGGACCTACAGTGAGCAGTTCTTC.

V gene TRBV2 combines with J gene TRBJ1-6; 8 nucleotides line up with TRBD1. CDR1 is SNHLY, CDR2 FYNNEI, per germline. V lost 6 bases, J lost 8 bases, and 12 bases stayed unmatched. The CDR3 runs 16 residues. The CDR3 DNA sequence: TGTGCCAGCAGATCGCCTAGGGGACAGGACCATTCACCCCTCCACTTT. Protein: CASRSPRGQDHSPLHF.

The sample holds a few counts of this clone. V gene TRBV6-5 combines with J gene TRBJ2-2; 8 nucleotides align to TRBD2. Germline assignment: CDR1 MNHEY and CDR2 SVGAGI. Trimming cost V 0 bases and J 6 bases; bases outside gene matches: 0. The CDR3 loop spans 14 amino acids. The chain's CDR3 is CASSYSTSAGELFF. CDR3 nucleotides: TGTGCCAGCAGTTACTCGACTAGCGCCGGGGAGCTGTTTTTT.

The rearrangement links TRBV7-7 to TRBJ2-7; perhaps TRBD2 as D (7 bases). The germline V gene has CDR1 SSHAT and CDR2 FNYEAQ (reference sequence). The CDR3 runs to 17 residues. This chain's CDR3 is CASSCSAGRGSSYEQYV. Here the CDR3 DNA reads TGTGCTAGCAGCTGCTCGGCGGGGAGGGGGTCGTCCTACGAGCAGTACGTC.

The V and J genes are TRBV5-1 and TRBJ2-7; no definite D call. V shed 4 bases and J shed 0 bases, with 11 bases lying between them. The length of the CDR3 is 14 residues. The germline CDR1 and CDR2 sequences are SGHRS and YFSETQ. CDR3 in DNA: TGCGCCAGCAGCCCGACACTTAGCTCCTACGAGCAGTACTTC. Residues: CASSPTLSSYEQYF. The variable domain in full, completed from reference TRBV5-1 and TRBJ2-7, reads KAGVTQTPRYLIKTRGQQVTLSCSPISGHRSVSWYQQTPGQGLQFLFEYFSETQRNKGNFPGRFSGRQFSNSRSEMNVSTLELGDSALYLCASSPTLSSYEQYFGPGTRLTVT.

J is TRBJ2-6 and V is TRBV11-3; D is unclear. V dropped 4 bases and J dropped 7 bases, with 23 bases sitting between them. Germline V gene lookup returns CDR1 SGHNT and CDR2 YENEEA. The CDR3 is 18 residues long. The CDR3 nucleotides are TGTGCCAGCAGCTCGCCCCGGTGGCAGTTTATTGGTGCCAACGTCCTGACTTTC. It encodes CASSSPRWQFIGANVLTF. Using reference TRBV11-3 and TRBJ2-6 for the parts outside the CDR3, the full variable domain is EAGVVQSPRYKIIEKKQPVAFWCNPISGHNTLYWYLQNLGQGPELLIRYENEEAVDDSQLPKDRFSAERLKGVDSTLKIQPAELGDSAVYLCASSSPRWQFIGANVLTFGAGSRLTVL.

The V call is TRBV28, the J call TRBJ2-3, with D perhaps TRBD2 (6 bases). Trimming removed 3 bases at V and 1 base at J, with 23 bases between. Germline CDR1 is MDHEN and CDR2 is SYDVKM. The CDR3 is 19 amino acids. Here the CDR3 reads CASSFLGGAARLRTDTQYF. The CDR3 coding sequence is TGTGCCAGCAGTTTCCTGGGAGGTGCTGCTAGACTACGCACAGATACGCAGTATTTT.

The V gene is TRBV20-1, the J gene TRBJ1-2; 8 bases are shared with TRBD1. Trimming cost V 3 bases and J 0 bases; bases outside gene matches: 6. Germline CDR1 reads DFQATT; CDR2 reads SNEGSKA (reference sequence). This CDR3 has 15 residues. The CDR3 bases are TGCAGTGCTAGTCAGGGGGCCCTTACTAACTATGGCTACACCTTC. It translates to CSASQGALTNYGYTF.

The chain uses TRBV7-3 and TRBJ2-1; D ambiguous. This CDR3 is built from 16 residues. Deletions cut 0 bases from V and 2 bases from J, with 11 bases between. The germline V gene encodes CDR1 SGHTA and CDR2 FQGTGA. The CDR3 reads CASSLTGGFTYNEQFF. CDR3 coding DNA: TGTGCCAGCAGCTTAACGGGTGGTTTCACCTACAATGAGCAGTTCTTC. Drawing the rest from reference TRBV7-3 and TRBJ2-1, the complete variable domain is GAGVSQTPSNKVTEKGKYVELRCDPISGHTALYWYRQSLGQGPEFLIYFQGTGAADDSGLPNDRFFAVRPEGSVSTLKIQRTERGDSAVYLCASSLTGGFTYNEQFFGPGTRLTVL.

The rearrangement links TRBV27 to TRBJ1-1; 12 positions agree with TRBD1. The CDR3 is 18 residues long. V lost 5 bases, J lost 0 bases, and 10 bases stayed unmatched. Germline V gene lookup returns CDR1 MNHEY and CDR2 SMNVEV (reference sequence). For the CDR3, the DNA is TGTGCCAGCAGTCCGGGGACAGGGGGCTTTGGGATGAACACTGAAGCTTTCTTT. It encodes CASSPGTGGFGMNTEAFF.

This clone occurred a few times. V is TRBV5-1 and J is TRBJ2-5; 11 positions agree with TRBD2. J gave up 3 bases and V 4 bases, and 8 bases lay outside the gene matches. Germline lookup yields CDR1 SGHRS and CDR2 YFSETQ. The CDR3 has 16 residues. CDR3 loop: CASSPLLTSGEETQYF. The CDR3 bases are TGCGCCAGCAGCCCCCTCTTGACTAGCGGGGAAGAGACCCAGTACTTC.

CDR3 nucleotides: TGTGCCAGCAGCCAAGATACCAGGGGAAAACTGTTTTTT. This translates into CASSQDTRGKLFF. This chain links TRBV14 with TRBJ1-4; D perhaps matches TRBD1 (6 bases). CDR3 length equals 13 residues. Germline CDR1 is SGHDN and CDR2 is FVKESK. The ends were cut back, 0 bases at V and 10 bases at J, with 9 bases in the middle.

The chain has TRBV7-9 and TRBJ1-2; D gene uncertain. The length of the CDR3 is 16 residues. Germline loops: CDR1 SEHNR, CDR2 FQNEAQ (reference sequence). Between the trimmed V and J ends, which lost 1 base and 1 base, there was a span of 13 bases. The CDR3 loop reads CASSLVDTEDNYGYTF. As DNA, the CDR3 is TGTGCCAGCAGCTTAGTGGATACAGAAGATAACTATGGCTACACCTTC.

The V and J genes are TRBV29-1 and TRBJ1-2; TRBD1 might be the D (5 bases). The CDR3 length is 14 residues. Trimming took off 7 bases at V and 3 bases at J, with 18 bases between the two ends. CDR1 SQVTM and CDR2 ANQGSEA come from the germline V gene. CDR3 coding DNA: TGCAGCGCTGCCGGGATATCGGGGGACTATGGCTACACCTTC. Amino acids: CSAAGISGDYGYTF.

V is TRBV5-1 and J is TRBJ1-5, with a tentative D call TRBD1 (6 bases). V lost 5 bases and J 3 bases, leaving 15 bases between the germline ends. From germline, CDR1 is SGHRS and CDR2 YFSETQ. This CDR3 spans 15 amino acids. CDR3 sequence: CASSPGTWNNQPQHF. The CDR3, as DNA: TGCGCCAGCAGTCCCGGGACATGGAACAATCAGCCCCAGCATTTT.

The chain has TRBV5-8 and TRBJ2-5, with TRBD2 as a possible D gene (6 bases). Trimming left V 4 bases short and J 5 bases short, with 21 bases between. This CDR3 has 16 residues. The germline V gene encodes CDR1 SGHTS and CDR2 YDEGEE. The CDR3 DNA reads TGTGCCAGCAGCCTCTGGGACTTAGGGGACGGTGAGACCCAGTACTTC. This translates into CASSLWDLGDGETQYF.

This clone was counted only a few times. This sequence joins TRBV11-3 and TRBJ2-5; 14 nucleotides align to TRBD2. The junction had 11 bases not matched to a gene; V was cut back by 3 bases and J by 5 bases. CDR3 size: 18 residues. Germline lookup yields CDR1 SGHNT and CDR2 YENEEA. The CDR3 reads CASSFRGTSGSRVETQYF. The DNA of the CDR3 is TGTGCCAGCAGCTTTCGCGGGACTAGCGGGAGTAGGGTGGAGACCCAGTACTTC.

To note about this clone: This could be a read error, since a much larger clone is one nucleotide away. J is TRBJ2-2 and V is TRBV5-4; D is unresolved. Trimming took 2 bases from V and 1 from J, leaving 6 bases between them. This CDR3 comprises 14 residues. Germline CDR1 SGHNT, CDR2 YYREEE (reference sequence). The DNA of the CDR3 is TGTGCCAGCAGCTTATTTGGGAACACCGGGGAGCTGTTTTTT. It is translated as CASSLFGNTGELFF.

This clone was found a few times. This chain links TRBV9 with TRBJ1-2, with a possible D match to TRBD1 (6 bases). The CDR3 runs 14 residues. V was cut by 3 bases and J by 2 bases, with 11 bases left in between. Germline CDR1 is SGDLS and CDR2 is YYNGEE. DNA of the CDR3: TGTGCCAGCAGCGGAAGAACAGGGAACTATGGCTACACCTTC. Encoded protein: CASSGRTGNYGYTF.

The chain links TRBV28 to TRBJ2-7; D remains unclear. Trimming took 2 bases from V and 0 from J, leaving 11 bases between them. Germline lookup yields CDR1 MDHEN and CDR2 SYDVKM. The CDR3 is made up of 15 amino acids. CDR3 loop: CASSLPADSSYEQYF. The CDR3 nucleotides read TGTGCCAGCAGTTTACCCGCTGATAGCTCCTACGAGCAGTACTTC.

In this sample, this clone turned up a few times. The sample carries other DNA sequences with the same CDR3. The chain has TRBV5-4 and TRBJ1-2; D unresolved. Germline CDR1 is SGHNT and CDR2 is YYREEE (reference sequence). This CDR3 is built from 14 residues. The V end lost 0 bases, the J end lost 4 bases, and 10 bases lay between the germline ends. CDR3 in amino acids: CASSLGQARYGYTF. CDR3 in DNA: TGTGCCAGCAGCTTGGGTCAGGCACGCTATGGCTACACCTTC. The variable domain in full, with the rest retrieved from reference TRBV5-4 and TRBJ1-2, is ETGVTQSPTHLIKTRGQQVTLRCSSQSGHNTVSWYQQALGQGPQFIFQYYREEENGRGNFPPRFSGLQFPNYSSELNVNALELDDSALYLCASSLGQARYGYTFGSGTRLTVV.

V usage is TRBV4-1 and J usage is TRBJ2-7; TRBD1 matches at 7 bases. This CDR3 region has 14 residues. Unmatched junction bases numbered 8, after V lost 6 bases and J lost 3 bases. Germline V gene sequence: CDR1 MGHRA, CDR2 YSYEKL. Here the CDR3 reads CASSPAGGIYEQYV. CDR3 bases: TGCGCCAGCAGTCCGGCAGGGGGTATCTACGAGCAGTACGTC.

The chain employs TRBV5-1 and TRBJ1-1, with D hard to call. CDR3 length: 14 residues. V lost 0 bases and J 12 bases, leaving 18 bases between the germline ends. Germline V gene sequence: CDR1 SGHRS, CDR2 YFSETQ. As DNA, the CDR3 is TGCGCCAGCAGCTTGGGTGCAGGTGGAGGCGTGTCTTTCTTT. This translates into CASSLGAGGGVSFF.

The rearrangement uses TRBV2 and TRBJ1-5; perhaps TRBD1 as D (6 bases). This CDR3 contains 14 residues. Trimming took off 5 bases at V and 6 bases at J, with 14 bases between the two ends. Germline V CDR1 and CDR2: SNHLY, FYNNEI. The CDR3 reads CASSLQGEGQPQHF. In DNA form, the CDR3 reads TGTGCCAGCAGTCTACAGGGAGAGGGTCAGCCCCAGCATTTT.

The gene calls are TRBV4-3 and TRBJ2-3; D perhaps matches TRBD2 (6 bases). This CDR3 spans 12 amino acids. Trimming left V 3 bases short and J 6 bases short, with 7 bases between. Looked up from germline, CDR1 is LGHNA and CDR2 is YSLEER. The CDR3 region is CASSQTRDTQYF. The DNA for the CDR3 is TGCGCCAGCAGCCAGACTAGGGATACGCAGTATTTT.

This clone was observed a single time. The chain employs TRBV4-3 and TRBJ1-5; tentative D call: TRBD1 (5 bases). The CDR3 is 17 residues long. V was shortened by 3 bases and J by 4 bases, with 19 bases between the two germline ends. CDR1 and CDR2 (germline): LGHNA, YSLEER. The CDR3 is CASSQVSGGKRNQPQHF. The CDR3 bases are TGCGCCAGCAGCCAGGTGAGCGGGGGAAAGAGGAATCAGCCCCAGCATTTT.

The CDR3 protein is CATGAGTGLVNEQFF. In DNA form, the CDR3 reads TGTGCCACGGGGGCCGGGACAGGTCTAGTGAATGAGCAGTTCTTC. J is TRBJ2-1 and V is TRBV7-9; 8 nucleotides line up with TRBD1. Germline CDR1 reads SEHNR; CDR2 reads FQNEAQ (reference sequence). This CDR3 is built from 15 residues. Trimming removed 10 bases from V and 7 bases from J; junction bases left unmatched: 15. Filled out from reference TRBV7-9 and TRBJ2-1, the complete variable domain reads DTGVSQNPRHKITKRGQNVTFRCDPISEHNRLYWYRQTLGQGPEFLTYFQNEAQLEKSRLLSDRFSAERPKGSFSTLEIQRTEQGDSAMYLCATGAGTGLVNEQFFGPGTRLTVL.

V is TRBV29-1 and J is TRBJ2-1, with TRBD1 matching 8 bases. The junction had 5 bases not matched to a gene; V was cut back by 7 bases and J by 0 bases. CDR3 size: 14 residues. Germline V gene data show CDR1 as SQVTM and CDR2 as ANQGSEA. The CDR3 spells CSGRQGSSYNEQFF. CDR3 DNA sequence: TGCAGCGGCCGACAGGGGAGCTCCTACAATGAGCAGTTCTTC.